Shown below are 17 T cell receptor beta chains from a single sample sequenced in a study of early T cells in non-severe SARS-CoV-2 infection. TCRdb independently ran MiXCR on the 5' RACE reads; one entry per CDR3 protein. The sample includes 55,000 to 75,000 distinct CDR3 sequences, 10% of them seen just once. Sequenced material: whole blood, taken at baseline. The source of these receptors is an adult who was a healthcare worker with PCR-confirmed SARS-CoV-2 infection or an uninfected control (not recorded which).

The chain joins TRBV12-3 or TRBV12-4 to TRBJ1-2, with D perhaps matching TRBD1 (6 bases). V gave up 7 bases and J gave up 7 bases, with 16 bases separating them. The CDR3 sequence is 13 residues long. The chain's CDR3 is CASTAGGATGYTF. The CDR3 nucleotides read TGTGCCAGCACCGCGGGGGGGGCGACTGGCTACACCTTC.

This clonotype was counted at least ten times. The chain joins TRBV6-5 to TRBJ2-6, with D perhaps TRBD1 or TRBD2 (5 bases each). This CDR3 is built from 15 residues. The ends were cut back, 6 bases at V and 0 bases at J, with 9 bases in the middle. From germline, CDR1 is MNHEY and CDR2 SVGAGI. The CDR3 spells CASSQGVSGANVLTF. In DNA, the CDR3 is TGTGCCAGCAGCCAGGGAGTCTCTGGGGCCAACGTCCTGACTTTC.

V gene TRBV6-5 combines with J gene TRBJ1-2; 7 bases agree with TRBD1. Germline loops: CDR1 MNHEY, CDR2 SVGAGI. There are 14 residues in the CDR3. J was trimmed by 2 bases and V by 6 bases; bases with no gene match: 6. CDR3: CASRAGQQNYGYTF. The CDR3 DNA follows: TGTGCCAGCAGGGCGGGACAGCAGAACTATGGCTACACCTTC.

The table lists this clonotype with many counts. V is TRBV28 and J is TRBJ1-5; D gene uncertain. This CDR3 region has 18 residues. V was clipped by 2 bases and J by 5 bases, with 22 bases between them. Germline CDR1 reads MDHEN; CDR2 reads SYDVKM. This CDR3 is CASSLGLPAGVKDQPQHF. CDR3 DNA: TGTGCCAGCAGTTTAGGGCTACCGGCAGGAGTTAAGGATCAGCCCCAGCATTTT.

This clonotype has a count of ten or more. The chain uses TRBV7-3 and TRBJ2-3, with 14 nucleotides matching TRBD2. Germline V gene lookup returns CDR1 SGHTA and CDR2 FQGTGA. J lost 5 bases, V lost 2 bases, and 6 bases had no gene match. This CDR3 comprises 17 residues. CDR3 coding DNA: TGTGCCAGCAGCTTATCGGGACTAGCGGGAGTAGGAGATACGCAGTATTTT. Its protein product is CASSLSGLAGVGDTQYF.

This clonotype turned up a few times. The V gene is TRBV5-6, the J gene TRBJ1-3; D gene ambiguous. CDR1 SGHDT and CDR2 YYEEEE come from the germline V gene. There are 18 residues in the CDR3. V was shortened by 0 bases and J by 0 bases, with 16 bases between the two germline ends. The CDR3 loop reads CASSLVGSARLSGNTIYF. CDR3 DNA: TGTGCCAGCAGCTTGGTAGGGTCAGCACGCCTCTCTGGAAACACCATATATTTT.

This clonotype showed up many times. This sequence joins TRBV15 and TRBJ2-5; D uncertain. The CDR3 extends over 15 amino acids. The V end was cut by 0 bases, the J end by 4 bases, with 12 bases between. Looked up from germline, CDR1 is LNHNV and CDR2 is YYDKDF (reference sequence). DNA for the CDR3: TGTGCCACCAGCAGAGATGGGTTAATGGGAGAGACCCAGTACTTC. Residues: CATSRDGLMGETQYF.

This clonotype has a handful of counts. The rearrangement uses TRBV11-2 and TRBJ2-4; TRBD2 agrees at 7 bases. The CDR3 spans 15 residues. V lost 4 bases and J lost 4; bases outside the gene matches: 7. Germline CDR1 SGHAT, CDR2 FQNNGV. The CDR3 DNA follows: TGTGCCAGCAGCTCACAACTTAGCGGGAAAAACATTCAGTACTTC. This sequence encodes CASSSQLSGKNIQYF.

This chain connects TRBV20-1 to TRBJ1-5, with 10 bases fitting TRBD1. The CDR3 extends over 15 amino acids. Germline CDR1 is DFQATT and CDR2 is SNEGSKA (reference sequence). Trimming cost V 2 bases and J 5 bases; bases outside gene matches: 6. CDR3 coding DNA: TGCAGTGCTAGACGTCGGACAGGGGGTCATCAGCCCCAGCATTTT. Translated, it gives CSARRRTGGHQPQHF.

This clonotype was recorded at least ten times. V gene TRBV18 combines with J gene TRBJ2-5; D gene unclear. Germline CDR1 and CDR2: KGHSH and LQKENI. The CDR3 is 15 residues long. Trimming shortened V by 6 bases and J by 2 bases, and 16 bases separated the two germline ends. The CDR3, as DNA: TGTGCCAGCTCTCTCCCGCCCGGGTATCAAGAGACCCAGTACTTC. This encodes CASSLPPGYQETQYF.

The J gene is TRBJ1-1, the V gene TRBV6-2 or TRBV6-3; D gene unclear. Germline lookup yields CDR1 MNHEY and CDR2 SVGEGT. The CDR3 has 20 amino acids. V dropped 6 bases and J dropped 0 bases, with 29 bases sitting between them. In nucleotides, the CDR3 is TGTGCCAGCAGCAACGACCGGTACCAGGCCCACTACCTTTTGAACACTGAAGCTTTCTTT. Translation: CASSNDRYQAHYLLNTEAFF.

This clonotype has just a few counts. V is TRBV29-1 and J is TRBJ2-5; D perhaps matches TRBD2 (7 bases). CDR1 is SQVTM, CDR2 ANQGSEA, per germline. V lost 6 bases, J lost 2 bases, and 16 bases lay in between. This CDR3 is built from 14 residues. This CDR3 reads CSVGGGGFQETQYF. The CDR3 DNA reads TGCAGCGTAGGAGGGGGGGGATTTCAAGAGACCCAGTACTTC.

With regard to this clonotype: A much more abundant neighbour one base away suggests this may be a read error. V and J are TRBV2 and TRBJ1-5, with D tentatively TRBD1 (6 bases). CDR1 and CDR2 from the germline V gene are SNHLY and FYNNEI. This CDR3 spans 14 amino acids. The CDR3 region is CASMGDRSNQPQLF. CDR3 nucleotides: TGTGCCAGCATGGGAGACAGGAGCAATCAGCCCCAGCTTTTT. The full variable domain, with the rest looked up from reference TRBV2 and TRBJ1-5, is EPEVTQTPSHQVTQMGQEVILRCVPISNHLYFYWYRQILGQKVEFLVSFYNNEISEKSEIFDDQFSVERPDGSNFTLKIRSTKLEDSAMYFCASMGDRSNQPQLFGDGTRLSIL.

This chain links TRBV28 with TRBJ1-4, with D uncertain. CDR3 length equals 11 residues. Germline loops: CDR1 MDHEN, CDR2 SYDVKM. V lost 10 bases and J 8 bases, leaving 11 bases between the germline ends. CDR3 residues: CATGRQEKLFF. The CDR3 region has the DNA TGTGCCACCGGACGTCAAGAAAAACTGTTTTTT.

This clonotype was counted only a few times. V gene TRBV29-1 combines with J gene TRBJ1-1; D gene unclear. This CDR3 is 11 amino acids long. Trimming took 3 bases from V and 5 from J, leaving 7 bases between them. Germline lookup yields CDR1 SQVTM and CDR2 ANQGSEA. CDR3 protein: CSVDAGTEAFF. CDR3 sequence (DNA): TGCAGCGTTGATGCGGGGACTGAAGCTTTCTTT. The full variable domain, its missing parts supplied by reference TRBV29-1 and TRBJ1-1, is SAVISQKPSRDICQRGTSLTIQCQVDSQVTMMFWYRQQPGQSLTLIATANQGSEATYESGFVIDKFPISRPNLTFSTLTVSNMSPEDSSIYLCSVDAGTEAFFGQGTRLTVV.

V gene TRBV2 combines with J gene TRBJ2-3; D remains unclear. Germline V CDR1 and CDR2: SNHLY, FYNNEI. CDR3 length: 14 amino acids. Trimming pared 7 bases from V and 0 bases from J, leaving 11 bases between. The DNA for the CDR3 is TGTGCCAGCAAGATACCTACTAGCACAGATACGCAGTATTTT. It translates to CASKIPTSTDTQYF.

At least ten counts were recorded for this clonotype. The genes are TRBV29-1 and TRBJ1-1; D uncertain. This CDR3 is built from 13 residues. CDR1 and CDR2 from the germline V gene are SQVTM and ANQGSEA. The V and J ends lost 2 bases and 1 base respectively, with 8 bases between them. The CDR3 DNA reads TGCAGCGTTGAAAAGTCCCCGAACACTGAAGCTTTCTTT. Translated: CSVEKSPNTEAFF. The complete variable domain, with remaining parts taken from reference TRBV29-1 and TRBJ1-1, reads SAVISQKPSRDICQRGTSLTIQCQVDSQVTMMFWYRQQPGQSLTLIATANQGSEATYESGFVIDKFPISRPNLTFSTLTVSNMSPEDSSIYLCSVEKSPNTEAFFGQGTRLTVV.